These T cell receptor beta chains were read from a single sample in a study of blood T cell repertoires in COVID-19. The data were produced by immunoSEQ multiplex PCR, yet TCRdb's version contains in-frame clones alone and is incomplete. This sample has a few hundred thousand clones; around 90% occur once, and the top ten carry 0.65% to 0.95%. Source material: peripheral blood. The receptors stem from a woman in her thirties with acute or convalescent COVID-19. Both conserved end residues are part of each CDR3. A D gene is named only where the DNA matches it firmly. For some rows the clone size is stated as once, few or many, or as a class when expanded; others skip it.

clone_size	v_call	d_call	j_call	cdr3_nt	cdr3_aa
NA	TRBV19	TRBD1	TRBJ2-6	TGTGCCAGTAGTGACAGGGCTGGGGCCAACGTCCTGACTTTC	CASSDRAGANVLTF
NA	TRBV18	TRBD1	TRBJ2-1	TGTGCCAGCTCACCACAACTGGGGGACAGTGAGCAGTTCTTC	CASSPQLGDSEQFF
NA	TRBV19	TRBD1	TRBJ2-2	TGTGCCAGTAGTATCAAGGGGGCAGTGGTGACCGGGGAGCTGTTTTTT	CASSIKGAVVTGELFF
NA	TRBV7-2	NA	TRBJ2-7	TGTGCCAGCAGCTTATTAGGTGGGCCTCCCTCCTACGAGCAGTACTTC	CASSLLGGPPSYEQYF
NA	TRBV4-3	NA	TRBJ1-2	TGCGCCAGCAGCCAAGATTTCAGGGCGACTAACTATGGCTACACCTTC	CASSQDFRATNYGYTF
NA	TRBV4-1	TRBD1	TRBJ1-1	TGCGCCAGCAGCCAAGTCAAGGGGGCGCAGGCTGAAGCTTTCTTT	CASSQVKGAQAEAFF
once	TRBV3-1/TRBV3-2	NA	TRBJ1-6	TGTGCCAGCAGCCAAGTTAGGGGTTCACCCCTCCACTTT	CASSQVRGSPLHF
NA	TRBV7-9	TRBD2	TRBJ2-5	TGTGCCAGCAGCTCGCGAGAAGCATTGACTAGCCAGGAGACCCAGTACTTC	CASSSREALTSQETQYF
NA	TRBV4-1	TRBD1	TRBJ2-7	TGCGCCAGCAGCCTCCAGATCGGACAGGGAGTTTACGAGCAGTACTTC	CASSLQIGQGVYEQYF
NA	TRBV19	NA	TRBJ2-7	TGTGCCAGTAGTAGGTCGGACGAGCAGTACTTC	CASSRSDEQYF
NA	TRBV7-9	NA	TRBJ1-2	TGTGCCAGCATCTTAGGGCAGGGGAACTATGGCTACACCTTC	CASILGQGNYGYTF
NA	TRBV9	TRBD2	TRBJ2-1	TGTGCCAGCAGCGTCGTAGCGGGGGACGCTCCGATTGAGCAGTTCTTC	CASSVVAGDAPIEQFF
NA	TRBV12-5	TRBD2	TRBJ2-7	TGTGCTAGTGGCGCGAGCGGGAGGCCACCCTACGAGCAGTACTTC	CASGASGRPPYEQYF
NA	TRBV7-2	NA	TRBJ2-1	TGTGCCAGCAGCTTAGTGACTCCCGACAATGAGCAGTTCTTC	CASSLVTPDNEQFF
NA	TRBV5-1	NA	TRBJ1-4	TGCGCCAGCAGACCAGGGGCAACTAATGAAAAACTGTTTTTT	CASRPGATNEKLFF
NA	TRBV9	NA	TRBJ1-4	TGTGCCAGCAGCGGAGTGGGCGCTAATGAAAAACTGTTTTTT	CASSGVGANEKLFF
NA	TRBV15	NA	TRBJ2-1	TGTGCCACCAGCACCAGGGGCAGGAATGAGCAGTTCTTC	CATSTRGRNEQFF